This T cell receptor (beta chain) was captured by sequencing in a study of shared clonotypes between healthy human individuals (dated by TCRdb to 2018 to 2020). The study in broad terms: The cohort included three men and a couple of women between 18 and 49 years of age. Libraries were prepared and TCR repertoires were sequenced by different laboratories using diverse techniques, in order to increase sequencing depth and limit assay-specific biases. Per donor, leukapheresis produced somewhere between about 0.9 and 9 billion PBMCs. The study deeply sequenced blood TCR repertoires of five healthy adults to estimate repertoire size and the extent of clonotype sharing between individuals. For each donor, three plates each were used for CD4 naive and CD4 memory, two plates were used for CD8 naive, and one plate was used for CD8 memory.

This clone has only a few counts. Its recognized antigen is unknown. One base away there is no much larger clone; base qualities are not given. The germline ends are 5 bases apart after V is trimmed by 2 bases and J by 0 bases. CDR1 MNHNS and CDR2 SASEGT were looked up in the germline V gene. The CDR3 runs 13 residues from the cysteine to the phenylalanine. The entry retains the CDR3 DNA only, 39 bases that are in frame from base 1. General conclusions and limits of the study: Based on pairwise subsampling, the degree of clonotype sharing among donors was expected to be affected by sequencing depth. Larger estimated clonotype richness was generally found for naive subsets than for memory subsets. Sharing across a few donors was observed for 5% to 6.5% of naive CD4, 3% to 4% of naive CD8, around 2.5% of memory CD4, and about 0.4% of memory CD8 clonotypes. Compared with non-shared clonotypes, clonotypes shared by all four sorted-subset donors had higher generation probabilities. Only blood was sampled, and tissue TCR repertoires likely differ from those in blood. The genetic and exposure-history diversity represented was limited by the small number of donors. Incomplete sequencing was indicated by rarefaction of sorted-subset datasets, despite the large sequencing depth.

The donors were healthy, HIV-negative adults who had no recently reported acute infections or vaccinations. Every donor was a Caucasian adult residing in Nashville, Tennessee, USA. CD4+ T cells were enriched by magnetic negative selection, after which naive cells were positively selected on CD45RA and the negative fraction was taken as the memory subset. Blood was obtained by leukapheresis, after which PBMCs were separated by Ficoll-Histopaque density gradient centrifugation and cryopreserved in liquid nitrogen vapor phase. Analytical flow cytometry was used to check the purity and quantity of every magnetically sorted T cell population. Each sorted fraction had its genomic DNA isolated and then quantified by UV absorbance on a Nanodrop 2000c. Using the deep immunoSEQ assay, multiplex PCR amplified TCR CDR3 regions from genomic DNA. For each cell subset, the extracted genomic DNA was distributed evenly across all wells of several immunoSEQ 96-well plates, and each plate served as one replicate. For sorted subsets, approximately 210 ng genomic DNA, equal to approximately 30,000 T cell genomes, was loaded into each replicate PCR. The purified libraries were quantified using a Qubit 3.0 fluorometer, sized with a Bioanalyzer 2100, and then quantified again using the KAPA Library Quantification kit. Every immunoSEQ 96-well plate was sequenced on a dedicated single-read 150-cycle Illumina NextSeq 550 flow cell. The original methods were these. Because the immunoSEQ output held only junctional sequences and lacked quality scores, the filtering could not match the filtering applied to full-length reads. To assign V/J genes and CDR3, sequences were annotated against IMGT germline references using PyIR, a Python wrapper for IgBLAST v1.9. Reads with weak V/J assignments (E-value above 1e-6), missing CDR3, stop codons, out-of-frame junctions, or ambiguous translated residues were removed. V3J clonotypes were defined as sequences sharing the same inferred V gene, J gene, and CDR3 amino acid sequence. Percentage overlap between repertoires was computed as shared unique clonotypes divided by the size of the smaller repertoire. Richness of each repertoire was evaluated using RTK rarefaction, the Chao1 estimator, and Recon v2.1 estimates of unobserved clonotypes. For all TCRbeta clonotypes obtained by the gDNA method from a handful of donors, generation probabilities were computed with OLGA. TCRdb's version of the immuneACCESS table is confined to in-frame rearrangements and falls short of the full clone set. An unresolved V gene accounts for under half of the shortfall where checked; the remainder is of unknown origin. The V and J calls and clone size were taken over from that table, and D and trimming were inferred from the DNA. This sample lists nearly 1,000,000 clones; about 80% were detected once. The leading ten clones occupy about 1.5% of the sample.

The receptor was derived from a man aged 18 to 30 in good health. The sample was memory CD4+ T cells sorted from blood. The cell subset or site label on this specimen signifies: CD45RA-negative fraction. The rearrangement joined TRBV6-1 to TRBJ2-7; no D gene can be assigned with confidence. The nucleotides read TGTGCCAGCAGTGAATTTGGCTCCTACGAGCAGTACTTC. It translates as CASSEFGSYEQYF.